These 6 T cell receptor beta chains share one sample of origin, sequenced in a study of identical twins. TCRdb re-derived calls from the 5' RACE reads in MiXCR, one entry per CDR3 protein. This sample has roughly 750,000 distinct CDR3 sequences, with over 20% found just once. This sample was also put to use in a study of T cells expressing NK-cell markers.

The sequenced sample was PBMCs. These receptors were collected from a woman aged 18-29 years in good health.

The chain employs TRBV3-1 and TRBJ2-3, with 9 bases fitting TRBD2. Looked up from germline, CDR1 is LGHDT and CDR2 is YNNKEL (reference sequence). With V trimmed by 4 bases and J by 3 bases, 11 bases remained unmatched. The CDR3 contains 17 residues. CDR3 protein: CASSPSYRTSATDTQYF. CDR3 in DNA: TGTGCCAGCAGCCCTTCCTACCGGACTAGCGCGACAGATACGCAGTATTTT.

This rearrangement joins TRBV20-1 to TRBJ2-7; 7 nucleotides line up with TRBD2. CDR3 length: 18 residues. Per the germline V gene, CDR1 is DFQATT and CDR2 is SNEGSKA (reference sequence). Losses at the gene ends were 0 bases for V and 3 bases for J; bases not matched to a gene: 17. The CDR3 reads CSARDSQDERGGIYEQYF. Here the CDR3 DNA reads TGCAGTGCTAGAGATAGTCAGGATGAGCGGGGCGGGATCTACGAGCAGTACTTC.

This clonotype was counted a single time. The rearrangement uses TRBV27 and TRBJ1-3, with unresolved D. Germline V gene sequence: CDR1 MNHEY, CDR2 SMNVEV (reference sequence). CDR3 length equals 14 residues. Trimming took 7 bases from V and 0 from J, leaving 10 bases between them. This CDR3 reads CASTSTSSGNTIYF. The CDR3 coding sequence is TGTGCCAGCACCTCGACGAGCTCTGGAAACACCATATATTTT.

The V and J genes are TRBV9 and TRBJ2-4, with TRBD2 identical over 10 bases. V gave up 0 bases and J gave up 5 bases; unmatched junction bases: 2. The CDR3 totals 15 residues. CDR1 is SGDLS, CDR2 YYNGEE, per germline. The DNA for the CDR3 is TGTGCCAGCAGCGTAGCTAGCGGGAGTCAAAACATTCAGTACTTC. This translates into CASSVASGSQNIQYF.

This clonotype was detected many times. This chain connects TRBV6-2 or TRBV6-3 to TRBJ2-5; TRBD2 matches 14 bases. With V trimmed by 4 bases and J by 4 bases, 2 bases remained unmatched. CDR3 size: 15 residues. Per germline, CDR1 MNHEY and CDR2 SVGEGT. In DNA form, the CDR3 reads TGTGCCAGCAGTTTTGGGACTAGCGGGGGAGAGACCCAGTACTTC. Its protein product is CASSFGTSGGETQYF.

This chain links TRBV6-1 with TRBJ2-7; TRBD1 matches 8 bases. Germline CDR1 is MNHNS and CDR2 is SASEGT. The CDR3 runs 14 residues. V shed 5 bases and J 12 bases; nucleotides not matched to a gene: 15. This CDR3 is CASSRTGFETSLYF. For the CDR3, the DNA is TGTGCCAGCAGTAGGACAGGGTTTGAAACTAGTTTGTACTTC.